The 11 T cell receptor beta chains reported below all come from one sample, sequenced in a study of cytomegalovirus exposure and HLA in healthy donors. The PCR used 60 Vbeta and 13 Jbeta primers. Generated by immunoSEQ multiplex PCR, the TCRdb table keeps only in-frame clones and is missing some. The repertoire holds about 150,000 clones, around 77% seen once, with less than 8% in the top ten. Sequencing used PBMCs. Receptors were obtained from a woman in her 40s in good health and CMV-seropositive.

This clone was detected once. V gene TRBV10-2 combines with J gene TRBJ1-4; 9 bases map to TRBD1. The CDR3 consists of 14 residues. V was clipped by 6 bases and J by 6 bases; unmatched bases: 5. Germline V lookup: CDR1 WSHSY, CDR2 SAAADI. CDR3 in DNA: TGCGCCAGCAGCAAGACAGGGGGATATGAAAAACTGTTTTTT. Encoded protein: CASSKTGGYEKLFF.

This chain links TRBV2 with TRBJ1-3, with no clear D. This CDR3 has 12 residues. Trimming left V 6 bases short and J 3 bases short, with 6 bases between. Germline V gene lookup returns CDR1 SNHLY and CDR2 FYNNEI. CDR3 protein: CASSYSGNTIYF. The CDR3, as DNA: TGTGCCAGCAGCTACAGTGGAAACACCATATATTTT.

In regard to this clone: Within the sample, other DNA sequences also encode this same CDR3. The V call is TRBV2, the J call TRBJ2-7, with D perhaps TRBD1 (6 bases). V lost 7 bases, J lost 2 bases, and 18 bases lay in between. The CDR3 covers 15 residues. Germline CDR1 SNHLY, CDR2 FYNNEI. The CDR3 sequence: CASTADGRGAYEQYF. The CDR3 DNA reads TGTGCCAGCACCGCGGACGGCAGGGGAGCCTACGAGCAGTACTTC.

CDR3: CASTRLANTGELFF. The CDR3 region has the DNA TGCGCCAGCACGAGACTAGCGAACACCGGGGAGCTGTTTTTT. The rearrangement links TRBV5-1 to TRBJ2-2; D might be TRBD2 (6 bases). V lost 6 bases and J 0 bases, leaving 9 bases between the germline ends. Germline CDR1 SGHRS, CDR2 YFSETQ. The CDR3 loop spans 14 amino acids.

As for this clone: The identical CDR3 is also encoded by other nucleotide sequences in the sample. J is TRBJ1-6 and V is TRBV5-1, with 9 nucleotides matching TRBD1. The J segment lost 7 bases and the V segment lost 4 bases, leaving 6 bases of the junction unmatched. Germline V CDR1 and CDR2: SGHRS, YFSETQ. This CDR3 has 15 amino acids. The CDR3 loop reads CASSEQGAGNSPLHF. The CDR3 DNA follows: TGCGCCAGCAGCGAACAGGGGGCTGGGAATTCACCCCTCCACTTT.

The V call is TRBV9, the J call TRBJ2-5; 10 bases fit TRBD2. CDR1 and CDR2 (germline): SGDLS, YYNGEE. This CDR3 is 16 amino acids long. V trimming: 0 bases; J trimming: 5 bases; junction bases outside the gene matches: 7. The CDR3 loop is CASSVERGGPGETQYF. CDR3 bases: TGTGCCAGCAGCGTAGAGCGGGGGGGGCCTGGTGAGACCCAGTACTTC.

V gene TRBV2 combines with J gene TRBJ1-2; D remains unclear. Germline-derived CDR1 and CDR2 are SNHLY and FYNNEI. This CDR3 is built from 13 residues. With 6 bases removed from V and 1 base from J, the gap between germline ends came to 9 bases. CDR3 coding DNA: TGTGCCAGCAGCCCCACATATAACTATGGCTACACCTTC. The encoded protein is CASSPTYNYGYTF.

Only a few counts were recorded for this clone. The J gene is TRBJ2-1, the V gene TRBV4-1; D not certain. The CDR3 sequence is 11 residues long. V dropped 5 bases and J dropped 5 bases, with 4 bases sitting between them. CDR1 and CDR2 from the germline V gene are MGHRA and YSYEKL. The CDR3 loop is CASSGDNEQFF. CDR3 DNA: TGCGCCAGCAGCGGAGACAATGAGCAGTTCTTC.

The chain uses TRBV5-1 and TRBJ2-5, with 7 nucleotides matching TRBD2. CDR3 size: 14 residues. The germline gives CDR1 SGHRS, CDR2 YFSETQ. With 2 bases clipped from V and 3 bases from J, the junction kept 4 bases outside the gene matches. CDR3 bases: TGCGCCAGCAGCTTCATGGCGGGAGAAGAGACCCAGTACTTC. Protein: CASSFMAGEETQYF.

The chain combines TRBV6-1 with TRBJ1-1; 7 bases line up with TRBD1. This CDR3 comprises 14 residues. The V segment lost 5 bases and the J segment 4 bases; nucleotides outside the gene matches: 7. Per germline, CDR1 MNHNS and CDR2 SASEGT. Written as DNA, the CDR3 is TGTGCCAGCAGTTTTCTAGACAGGGCCACTGAAGCTTTCTTT. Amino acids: CASSFLDRATEAFF.

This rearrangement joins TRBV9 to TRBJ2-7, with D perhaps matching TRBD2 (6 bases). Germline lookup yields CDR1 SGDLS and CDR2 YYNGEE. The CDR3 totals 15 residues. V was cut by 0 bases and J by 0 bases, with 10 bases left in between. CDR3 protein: CASSVVAGSSYEQYF. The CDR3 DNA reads TGTGCCAGCAGCGTAGTTGCGGGGAGCTCCTACGAGCAGTACTTC.